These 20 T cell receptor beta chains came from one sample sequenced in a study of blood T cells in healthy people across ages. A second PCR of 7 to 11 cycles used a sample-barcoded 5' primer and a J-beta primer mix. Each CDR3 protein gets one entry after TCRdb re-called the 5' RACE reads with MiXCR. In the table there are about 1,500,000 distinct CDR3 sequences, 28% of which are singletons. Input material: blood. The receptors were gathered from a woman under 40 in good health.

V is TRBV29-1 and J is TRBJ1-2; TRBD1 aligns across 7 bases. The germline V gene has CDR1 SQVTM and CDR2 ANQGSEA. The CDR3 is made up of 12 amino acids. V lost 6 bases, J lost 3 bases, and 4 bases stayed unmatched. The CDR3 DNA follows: TGCAGCGTCCTCGGGACAGACTATGGCTACACCTTC. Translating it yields CSVLGTDYGYTF.

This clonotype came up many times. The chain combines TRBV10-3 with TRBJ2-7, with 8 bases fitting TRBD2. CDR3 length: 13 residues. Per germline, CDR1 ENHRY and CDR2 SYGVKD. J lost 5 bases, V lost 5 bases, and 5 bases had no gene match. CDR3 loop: CAISSGGGHEQYF. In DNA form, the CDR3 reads TGTGCCATCAGTTCGGGGGGGGGCCACGAGCAGTACTTC.

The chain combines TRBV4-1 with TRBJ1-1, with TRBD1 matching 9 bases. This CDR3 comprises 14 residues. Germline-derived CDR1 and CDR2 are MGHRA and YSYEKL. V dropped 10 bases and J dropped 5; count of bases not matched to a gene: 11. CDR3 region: CATTGGQGGTEAFF. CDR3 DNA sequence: TGCGCCACCACGGGGGGACAGGGAGGAACTGAAGCTTTCTTT.

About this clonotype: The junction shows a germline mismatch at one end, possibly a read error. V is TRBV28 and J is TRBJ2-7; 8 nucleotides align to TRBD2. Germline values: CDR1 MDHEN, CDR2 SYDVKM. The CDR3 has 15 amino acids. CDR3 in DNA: TGTGCCGGCAGTTTCTCAAGGGCTAGCGGGTACGGGCAGTACTTC. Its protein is CAGSFSRASGYGQYF. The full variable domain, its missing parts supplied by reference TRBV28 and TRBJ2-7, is DVKVTQSSRYLVKRTGEKVFLECVQDMDHENMFWYRQDPGLGLRLIYFSYDVKMKEKGDIPEGYSVSREKKERFSLILESASTNQTSMYLCAGSFSRASGYGQYFGPGTRLTVT.

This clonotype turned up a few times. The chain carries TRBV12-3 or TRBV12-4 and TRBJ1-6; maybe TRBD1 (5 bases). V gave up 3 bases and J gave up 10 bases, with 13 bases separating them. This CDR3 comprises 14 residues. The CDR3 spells CASSLPGRMSPLHF. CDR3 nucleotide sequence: TGTGCCAGCAGTTTGCCAGGGAGAATGTCACCCCTCCACTTT.

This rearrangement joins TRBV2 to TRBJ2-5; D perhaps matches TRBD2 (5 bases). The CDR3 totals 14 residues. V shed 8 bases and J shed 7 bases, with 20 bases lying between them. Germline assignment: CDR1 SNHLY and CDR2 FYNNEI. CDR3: CASRDGRGPWTQYF. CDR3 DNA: TGTGCCAGCCGGGATGGGAGAGGACCCTGGACCCAGTACTTC.

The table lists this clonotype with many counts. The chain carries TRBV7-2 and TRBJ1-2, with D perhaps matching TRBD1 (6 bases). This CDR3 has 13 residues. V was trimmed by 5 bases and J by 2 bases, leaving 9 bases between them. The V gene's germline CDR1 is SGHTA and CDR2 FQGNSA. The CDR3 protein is CASSPDRNYGYTF. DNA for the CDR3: TGTGCCAGCAGCCCGGACAGAAACTATGGCTACACCTTC.

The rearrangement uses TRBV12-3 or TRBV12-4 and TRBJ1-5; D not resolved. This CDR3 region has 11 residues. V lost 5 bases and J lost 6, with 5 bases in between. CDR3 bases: TGTGCCAGCAGTCCCGGTCAGCCCCAGCATTTT. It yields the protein CASSPGQPQHF.

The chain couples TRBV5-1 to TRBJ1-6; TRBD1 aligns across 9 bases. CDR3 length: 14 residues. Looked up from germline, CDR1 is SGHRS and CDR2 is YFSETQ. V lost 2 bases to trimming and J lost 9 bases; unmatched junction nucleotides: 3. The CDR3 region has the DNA TGCGCCAGCAGCTTCGGACAGGGGTCTTCACCCCTCCACTTT. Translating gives CASSFGQGSSPLHF.

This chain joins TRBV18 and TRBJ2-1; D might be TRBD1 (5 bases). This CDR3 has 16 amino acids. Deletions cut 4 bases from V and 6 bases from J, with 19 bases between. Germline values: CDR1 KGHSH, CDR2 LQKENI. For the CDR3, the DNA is TGTGCCAGCTCACAACAACTTGGTCAGGGTGGCAATGAGCAGTTCTTC. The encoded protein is CASSQQLGQGGNEQFF.

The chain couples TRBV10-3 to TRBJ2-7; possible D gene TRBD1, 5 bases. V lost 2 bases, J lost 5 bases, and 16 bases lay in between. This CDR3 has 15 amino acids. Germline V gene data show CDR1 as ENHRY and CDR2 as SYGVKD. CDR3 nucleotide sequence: TGTGCCATCAGTGAGGGGTCAGGGTCGAAGGACGAGCAGTACTTC. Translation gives CAISEGSGSKDEQYF.

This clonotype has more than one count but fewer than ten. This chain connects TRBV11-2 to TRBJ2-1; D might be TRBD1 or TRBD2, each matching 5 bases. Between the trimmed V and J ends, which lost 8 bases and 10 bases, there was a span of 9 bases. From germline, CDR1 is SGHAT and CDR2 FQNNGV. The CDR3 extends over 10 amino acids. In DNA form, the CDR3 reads TGTGCCAGCCAGGGACCCGAGCAGTTCTTC. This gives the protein CASQGPEQFF.

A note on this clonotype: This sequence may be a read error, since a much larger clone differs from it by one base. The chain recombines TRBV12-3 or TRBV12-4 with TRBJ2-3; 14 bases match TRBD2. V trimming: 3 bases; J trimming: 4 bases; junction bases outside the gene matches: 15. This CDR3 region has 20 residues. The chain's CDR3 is CASSFGLAGGDSVSADTQYF. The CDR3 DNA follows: TGTGCCAGCAGTTTCGGACTAGCGGGAGGTGATTCGGTGTCCGCAGATACGCAGTATTTT.

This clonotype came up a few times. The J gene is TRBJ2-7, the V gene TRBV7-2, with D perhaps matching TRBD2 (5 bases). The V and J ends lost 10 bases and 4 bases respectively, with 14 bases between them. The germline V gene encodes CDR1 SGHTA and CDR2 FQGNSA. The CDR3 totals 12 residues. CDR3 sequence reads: CAISGITYEQYF. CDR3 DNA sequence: TGTGCCATATCCGGGATCACTTACGAGCAGTACTTC.

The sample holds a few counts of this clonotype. CDR3 protein: CASRETYGYTF. In nucleotides, the CDR3 is TGTGCCAGCAGAGAGACCTATGGCTACACCTTC. The rearrangement joins TRBV6-1 to TRBJ1-2; no clear D gene. Germline V lookup: CDR1 MNHNS, CDR2 SASEGT. The length of the CDR3 is 11 residues. Between the trimmed V and J ends, which lost 6 bases and 4 bases, there was a span of 6 bases.

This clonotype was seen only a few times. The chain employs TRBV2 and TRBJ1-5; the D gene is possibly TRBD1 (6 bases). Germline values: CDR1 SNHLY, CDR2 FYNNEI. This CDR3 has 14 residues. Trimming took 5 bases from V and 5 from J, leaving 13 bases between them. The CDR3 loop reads CASSTGTNYQPQHF. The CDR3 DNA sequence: TGTGCCAGCAGTACCGGGACAAATTATCAGCCCCAGCATTTT. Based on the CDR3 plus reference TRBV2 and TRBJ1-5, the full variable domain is EPEVTQTPSHQVTQMGQEVILRCVPISNHLYFYWYRQILGQKVEFLVSFYNNEISEKSEIFDDQFSVERPDGSNFTLKIRSTKLEDSAMYFCASSTGTNYQPQHFGDGTRLSIL.

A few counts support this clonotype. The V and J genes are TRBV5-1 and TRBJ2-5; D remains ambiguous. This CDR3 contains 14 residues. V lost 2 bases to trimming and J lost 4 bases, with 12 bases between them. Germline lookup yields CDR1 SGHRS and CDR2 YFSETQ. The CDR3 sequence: CASSFDSVGETQYF. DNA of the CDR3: TGCGCCAGCAGCTTTGATTCGGTGGGAGAGACCCAGTACTTC.

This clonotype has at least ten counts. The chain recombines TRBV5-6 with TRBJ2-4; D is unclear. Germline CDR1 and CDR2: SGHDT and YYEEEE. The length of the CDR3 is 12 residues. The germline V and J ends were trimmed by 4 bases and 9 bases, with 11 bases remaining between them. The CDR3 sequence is CASSASWSIQYF. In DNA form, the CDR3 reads TGTGCCAGCAGCGCTTCTTGGAGCATTCAGTACTTC.

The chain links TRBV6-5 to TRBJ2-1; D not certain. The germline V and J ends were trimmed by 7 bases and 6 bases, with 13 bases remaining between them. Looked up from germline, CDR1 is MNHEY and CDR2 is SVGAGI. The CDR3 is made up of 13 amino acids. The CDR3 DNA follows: TGTGCCAGCACCTCCAGCAGCTTCAATGAGCAGTTCTTC. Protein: CASTSSSFNEQFF.

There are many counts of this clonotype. The CDR3 sequence is CAITPKAGAKNIQYF. CDR3 coding DNA: TGTGCCATCACTCCAAAGGCGGGGGCTAAAAACATTCAGTACTTC. This chain connects TRBV10-3 to TRBJ2-4; possibly TRBD2 for D (7 bases). There are 15 residues in the CDR3. The V end lost 7 bases, the J end lost 4 bases, and 17 bases lay between the germline ends. Germline V gene lookup returns CDR1 ENHRY and CDR2 SYGVKD.